Following are 22 T cell receptor beta chains from one sample sequenced in a study of T-cell memory formation after mild COVID-19. One entry per CDR3 protein, called by TCRdb with MiXCR from the 5' RACE reads. The table shows 340,000 or so distinct CDR3 sequences, with 10% to 15% occurring only once. The sequencing sample was made of PBMCs or a T cell subset sorted from them (not recorded which). The receptors were sampled from a man younger than 30 who had mild COVID-19 (a few samples of this study predate the infection). Cell type and time point are not known.

Many counts were recorded for this clonotype. This sequence joins TRBV7-2 and TRBJ2-2; 7 nucleotides match TRBD2. CDR1 SGHTA and CDR2 FQGNSA come from the germline V gene. CDR3 length: 15 amino acids. The junction had 4 bases not matched to a gene; V was cut back by 2 bases and J by 4 bases. The CDR3 nucleotides are TGTGCCAGCAGCTTAAGGCTAGCGGCCACCGGGGAGCTGTTTTTT. This translates into CASSLRLAATGELFF.

The J gene is TRBJ2-7, the V gene TRBV19, with 10 bases aligning to TRBD1. Per germline, CDR1 LNHDA and CDR2 SQIVND (reference sequence). Losses at the gene ends were 5 bases for V and 7 bases for J; bases not matched to a gene: 5. The CDR3 runs 13 residues. CDR3: CASSRGQGEEQYV. Here the CDR3 DNA reads TGTGCCAGTAGTCGCGGACAGGGGGAAGAGCAGTACGTC.

This chain's CDR3 is CASSRVGGANPQFF. The DNA for the CDR3 is TGTGCCAGCAGCCGGGTCGGGGGGGCCAATCCCCAGTTCTTC. This chain links TRBV7-2 with TRBJ2-1; 8 positions match TRBD2. CDR1 is SGHTA and CDR2 is FQGNSA in the germline V gene. Trimming removed 5 bases from V and 13 bases from J; junction bases left unmatched: 13. This CDR3 comprises 14 residues.

In its sample, this clonotype was seen a few times. Written as DNA, the CDR3 is TGCAGTGCTAGTCTTTACTGGGGGCGCATGAATGAGCAGTTCTTC. Amino acid sequence: CSASLYWGRMNEQFF. V and J are TRBV20-1 and TRBJ2-1, with D possibly TRBD1 on 6 matching bases. Trimming removed 3 bases at V and 7 bases at J, with 19 bases between. Germline values: CDR1 DFQATT, CDR2 SNEGSKA (reference sequence). The CDR3 is made up of 15 amino acids.

J is TRBJ2-1 and V is TRBV7-3; either TRBD1 or TRBD2 may fit D (6 bases each). Trimming cost V 5 bases and J 11 bases, with 19 bases left between them. The CDR3 covers 14 residues. The germline gives CDR1 SGHTA, CDR2 FQGTGA. The chain's CDR3 is CASSPSDSGAKQFF. The CDR3 DNA reads TGTGCCAGCAGCCCGTCCGACTCGGGGGCTAAGCAGTTCTTC.

The V and J genes are TRBV5-1 and TRBJ2-3; D not certain. Per germline, CDR1 SGHRS and CDR2 YFSETQ. V shed 1 base and J shed 3 bases, with 9 bases lying between them. The CDR3 covers 14 residues. CDR3: CASSLFLTTDTQYF. In DNA, the CDR3 is TGCGCCAGCAGCTTGTTTCTAACGACAGATACGCAGTATTTT.

This CDR3 is CASSLLGNGELFF. As DNA, the CDR3 is TGTGCCAGCAGCTTATTAGGGAACGGGGAGCTGTTTTTT. The chain uses TRBV7-9 and TRBJ2-2, with D unclear. This CDR3 is built from 13 residues. Germline CDR1 SEHNR, CDR2 FQNEAQ (reference sequence). V lost 2 bases and J lost 7, with 8 bases in between.

This clonotype was found a few times. The chain has TRBV4-1 and TRBJ1-2; D is unclear. This CDR3 spans 13 amino acids. Germline V lookup: CDR1 MGHRA, CDR2 YSYEKL. Trimming pared 3 bases from V and 4 bases from J, leaving 9 bases between. In DNA, the CDR3 is TGCGCCAGCAGCCATATCAGCCCCTATGGCTACACCTTC. Amino acids: CASSHISPYGYTF.

This clonotype has a handful of counts. The J gene is TRBJ1-2, the V gene TRBV18, with D unclear. Germline-derived CDR1 and CDR2 are KGHSH and LQKENI. V lost 3 bases, J lost 5 bases, and 10 bases lay in between. This CDR3 region has 13 residues. CDR3 amino acids: CASSPTTRYGYTF. Here the CDR3 DNA reads TGTGCCAGCTCACCCACCACCCGATATGGCTACACCTTC.

This clonotype was counted at least ten times. The chain recombines TRBV20-1 with TRBJ2-1; perhaps TRBD2 as D (7 bases). This CDR3 has 15 amino acids. Trimming left V 3 bases short and J 6 bases short, with 18 bases between. Germline V CDR1 and CDR2: DFQATT, SNEGSKA (reference sequence). As DNA, the CDR3 is TGCAGTGCTAGGAAAACGGGGGGCCTCATCAATGAGCAGTTCTTC. This codes for CSARKTGGLINEQFF.

This chain's CDR3 is CASSFDSGQPQHF. The CDR3 DNA sequence: TGTGCCAGCAGCTTCGACTCCGGGCAGCCCCAGCATTTT. The V call is TRBV7-2, the J call TRBJ1-5; D is uncertain. The length of the CDR3 is 13 residues. Germline values: CDR1 SGHTA, CDR2 FQGNSA. Trimming pared 3 bases from V and 7 bases from J, leaving 10 bases between.

The chain is built from TRBV21-1 and TRBJ1-4; no DNA check was done on the table's D call, TRBD1. TRBV21-1 has pseudogene status. The CDR3 loop spans 17 amino acids. CDR3 DNA sequence: TGTGCCAGCAGACTAAAAGAAGGGGGGGCAGGATGGGAAAAACTGTTTTTT. Its protein product is CASRLKEGGAGWEKLFF.

This clonotype showed up just a few times. The genes are TRBV25-1 and TRBJ2-1, with TRBD2 identical over 13 bases. The CDR3 covers 16 residues. Germline V gives CDR1 MGHDK, CDR2 SYGVNS. V shed 4 bases and J 7 bases; nucleotides not matched to a gene: 7. Here the CDR3 reads CASSGYTSGGANEQFF. CDR3 sequence (DNA): TGTGCCAGCAGTGGATATACTAGCGGGGGGGCGAATGAGCAGTTCTTC.

V is TRBV2 and J is TRBJ2-3; 9 nucleotides match TRBD2. The CDR3 contains 15 residues. V lost 6 bases to trimming and J lost 4 bases; unmatched junction nucleotides: 8. Per the germline V gene, CDR1 is SNHLY and CDR2 is FYNNEI. CDR3 nucleotide sequence: TGTGCCAGCAGGGGGATAGCGGGGGCCCCAGATACGCAGTATTTT. Amino acid sequence: CASRGIAGAPDTQYF.

This clonotype has only a few counts. The chain uses TRBV6-1 and TRBJ2-2, with 7 bases that match TRBD2. This CDR3 comprises 14 residues. Germline V gene data show CDR1 as MNHNS and CDR2 as SASEGT. J lost 6 bases, V lost 5 bases, and 6 bases had no gene match. CDR3 bases: TGTGCCAGCAGTCCCTATGGGGGGGCCGGGGAGCTGTTTTTT. Protein sequence: CASSPYGGAGELFF.

J is TRBJ2-7 and V is TRBV4-2, with D hard to call. The CDR3 has 13 residues. Germline assignment: CDR1 LGHNA and CDR2 YNFKEQ. Trimming removed 3 bases at V and 0 bases at J, with 6 bases between. The CDR3 reads CASSQEYSYEQYF. The CDR3 nucleotides read TGTGCCAGCAGCCAGGAGTACTCCTACGAGCAGTACTTC.

A few counts support this clonotype. The rearrangement links TRBV12-3 or TRBV12-4 to TRBJ2-7; D might be TRBD1 (6 bases). The CDR3 loop spans 14 amino acids. The V end lost 5 bases, the J end lost 6 bases, and 17 bases lay between the germline ends. CDR3 region: CASSPTGHTIEQYF. CDR3 bases: TGTGCCAGCAGTCCCACGGGACACACCATCGAGCAGTACTTC.

This clonotype has a count of ten or more. The J gene is TRBJ2-1, the V gene TRBV3-1; 8 bases map to TRBD2. CDR1 is LGHDT, CDR2 YNNKEL, per germline (reference sequence). This CDR3 region has 17 residues. V was pared by 3 bases and J by 0 bases, with 7 bases of the junction left unmatched. The CDR3 region is CASSQAGSGGSYNEQFF. The CDR3 DNA sequence: TGTGCCAGCAGCCAGGCCGGCAGCGGGGGCTCCTACAATGAGCAGTTCTTC.

Only a few counts were recorded for this clonotype. V and J are TRBV5-6 and TRBJ1-1, with D perhaps TRBD1 (5 bases). The germline CDR1 and CDR2 sequences are SGHDT and YYEEEE. The CDR3 runs to 14 residues. V was trimmed by 3 bases and J by 7 bases, leaving 16 bases between them. Here the CDR3 reads CASSWGSDRLEAFF. The CDR3 DNA sequence: TGTGCCAGCAGCTGGGGGTCGGACCGACTTGAAGCTTTCTTT.

The chain links TRBV7-2 to TRBJ2-5, with 9 bases fitting TRBD2. The trim removed 0 bases at V and 2 bases at J, leaving 7 bases unmatched. The CDR3 consists of 17 residues. CDR1 is SGHTA and CDR2 is FQGNSA in the germline V gene. The CDR3 sequence: CASSLAYAGGLQETQYF. In nucleotides, the CDR3 is TGTGCCAGCAGCTTAGCGTACGCGGGGGGGTTGCAAGAGACCCAGTACTTC.

This clonotype was detected many times. The chain carries TRBV20-1 and TRBJ1-3; a weak D match, TRBD1 (5 bases). Trimming removed 3 bases from V and 0 bases from J, with 12 bases in between. This CDR3 spans 15 amino acids. Germline CDR1 DFQATT, CDR2 SNEGSKA (reference sequence). CDR3 nucleotides: TGCAGTGCTAGCCCCCCGGGGGGCTCTGGAAACACCATATATTTT. It encodes CSASPPGGSGNTIYF.

Ten or more counts support this clonotype. The chain joins TRBV4-3 to TRBJ2-3; D remains ambiguous. The CDR3 totals 17 residues. V was clipped by 0 bases and J by 4 bases, with 17 bases between them. Germline CDR1 and CDR2: LGHNA and YSLEER. The CDR3 DNA follows: TGCGCCAGCAGCCAAGAATTTTCCTTGCGGTTCGCAGATACGCAGTATTTT. It is translated as CASSQEFSLRFADTQYF.